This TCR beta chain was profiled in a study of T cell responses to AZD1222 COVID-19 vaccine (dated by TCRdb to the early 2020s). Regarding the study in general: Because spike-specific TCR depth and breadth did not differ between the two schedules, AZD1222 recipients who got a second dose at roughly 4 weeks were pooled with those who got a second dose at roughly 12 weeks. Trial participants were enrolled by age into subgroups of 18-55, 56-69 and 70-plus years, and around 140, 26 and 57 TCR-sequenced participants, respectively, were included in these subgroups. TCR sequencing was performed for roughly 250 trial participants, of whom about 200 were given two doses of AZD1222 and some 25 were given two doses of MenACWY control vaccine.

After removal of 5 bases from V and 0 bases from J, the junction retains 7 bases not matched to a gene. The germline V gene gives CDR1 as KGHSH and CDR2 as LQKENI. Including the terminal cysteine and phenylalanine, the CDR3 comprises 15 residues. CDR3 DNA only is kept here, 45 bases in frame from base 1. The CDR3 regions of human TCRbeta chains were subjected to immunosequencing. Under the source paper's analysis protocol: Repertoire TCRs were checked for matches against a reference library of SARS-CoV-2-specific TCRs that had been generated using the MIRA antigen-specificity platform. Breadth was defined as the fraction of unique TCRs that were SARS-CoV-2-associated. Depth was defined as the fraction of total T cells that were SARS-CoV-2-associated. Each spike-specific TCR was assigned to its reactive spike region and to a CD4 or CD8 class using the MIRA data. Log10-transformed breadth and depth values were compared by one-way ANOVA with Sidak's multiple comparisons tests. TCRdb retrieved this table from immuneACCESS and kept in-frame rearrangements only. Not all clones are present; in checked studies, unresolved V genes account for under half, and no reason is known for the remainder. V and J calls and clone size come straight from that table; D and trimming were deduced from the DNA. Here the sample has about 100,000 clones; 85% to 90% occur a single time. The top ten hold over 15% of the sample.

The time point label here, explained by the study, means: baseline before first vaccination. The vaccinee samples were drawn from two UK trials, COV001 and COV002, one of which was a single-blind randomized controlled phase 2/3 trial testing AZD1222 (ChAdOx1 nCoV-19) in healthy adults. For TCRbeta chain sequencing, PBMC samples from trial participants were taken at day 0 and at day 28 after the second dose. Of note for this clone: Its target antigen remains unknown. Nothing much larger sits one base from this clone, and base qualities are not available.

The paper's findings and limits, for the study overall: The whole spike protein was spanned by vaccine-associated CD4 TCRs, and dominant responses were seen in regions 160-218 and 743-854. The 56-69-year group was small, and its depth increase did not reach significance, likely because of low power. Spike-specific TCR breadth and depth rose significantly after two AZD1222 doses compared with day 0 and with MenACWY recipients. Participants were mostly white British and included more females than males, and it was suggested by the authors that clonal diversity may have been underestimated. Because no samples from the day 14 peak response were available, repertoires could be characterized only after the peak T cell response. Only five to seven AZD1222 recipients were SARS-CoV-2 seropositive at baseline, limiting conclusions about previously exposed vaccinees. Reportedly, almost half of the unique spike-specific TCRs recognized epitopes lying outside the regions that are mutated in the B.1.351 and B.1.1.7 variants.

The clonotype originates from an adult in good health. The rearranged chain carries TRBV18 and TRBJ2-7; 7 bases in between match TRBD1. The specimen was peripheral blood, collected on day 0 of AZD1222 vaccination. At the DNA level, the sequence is TGTGCCAGCTCAAAAAGACAGGGCCCCTCCTACGAGCAGTACTTC. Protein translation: CASSKRQGPSYEQYF.